This TCR beta chain was recorded in a study of blood T cell repertoires in COVID-19. Study overall: Italy, Spain and the United States were the sources of the convalescent and acute COVID-19 samples. T cells, B-cell-depleted T cells, or PBMCs provided the cDNA or gDNA that served as material.

The CDR3 runs to 15 residues. V lost 3 bases to trimming and J lost 4 bases; unmatched junction nucleotides: 7. CDR1 is SGHTS, CDR2 YDEGEE, per germline. Authors' data handling: Amplified reference gene primers provided the basis for estimating nucleated cell counts. TCRdb keeps only in-frame clones here, not all; method: immunoSEQ multiplex PCR. V and J calls and clone size are given by that table; D and trimming were obtained from the DNA. Of over 200,000 clones listed, 83% are singletons. Sample: peripheral blood. This chain links TRBV5-8 with TRBJ2-4; TRBD1 matches 7 bases. This sequence was found in an elderly man with acute or convalescent COVID-19. The CDR3 reads CASSWGQSLKNIQYF. CDR3 DNA sequence: TGTGCCAGCAGCTGGGGACAGAGTCTTAAAAACATTCAGTACTTC.